The T cell receptor (beta chain) under discussion was sequenced for a study of T cells in Graves' hyperthyroidism and ophthalmopathy. The authors deemed Graves' hyperthyroidism stable absent ophthalmopathy progression within 18 months. TCR beta CDR3 regions were amplified from RNA. TCR CDR3 underwent first-round RT-PCR with the HTBI primer set. One entry per CDR3 protein, called by TCRdb with MiXCR from the multiplex PCR reads. The sample lists hundreds of thousands of distinct CDR3 sequences, about 43% seen once, with about 7.8% in the top ten. There are a few counts of this clonotype. Antigen unknown. Study-wide results and caveats: Using 13 V-J features, a model discriminated ophthalmopathy from stable hyperthyroidism.

The sequence was obtained from a woman aged 18-29 years with Graves' hyperthyroidism. The sequenced sample consisted of peripheral blood or thyroid tissue (not recorded which).

DNA for the CDR3: TGCAGTGCTACAACCGACCGGAACACTGAAGCTTTCTTT. The encoded protein is CSATTDRNTEAFF. The chain couples TRBV20-1 to TRBJ1-1; D gene unclear. Germline V CDR1 and CDR2: DFQATT, SNEGSKA (reference sequence). The CDR3 length is 13 residues. V shed 4 bases and J shed 1 base, with 10 bases lying between them.